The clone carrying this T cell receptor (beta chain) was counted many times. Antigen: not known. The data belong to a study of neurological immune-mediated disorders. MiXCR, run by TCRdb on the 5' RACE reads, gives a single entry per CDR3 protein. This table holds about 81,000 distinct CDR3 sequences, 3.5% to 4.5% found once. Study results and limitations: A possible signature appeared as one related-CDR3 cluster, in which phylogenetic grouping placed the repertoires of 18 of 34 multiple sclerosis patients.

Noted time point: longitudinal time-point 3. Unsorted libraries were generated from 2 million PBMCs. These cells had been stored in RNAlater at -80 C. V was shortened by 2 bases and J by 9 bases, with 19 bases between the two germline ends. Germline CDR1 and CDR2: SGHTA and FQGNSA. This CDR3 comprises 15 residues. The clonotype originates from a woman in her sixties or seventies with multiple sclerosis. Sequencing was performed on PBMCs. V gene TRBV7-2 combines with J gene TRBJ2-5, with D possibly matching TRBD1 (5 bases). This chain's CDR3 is CASSLQQGGFNAQYF. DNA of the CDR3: TGTGCCAGCAGCTTACAGCAGGGTGGTTTCAACGCCCAGTACTTC.